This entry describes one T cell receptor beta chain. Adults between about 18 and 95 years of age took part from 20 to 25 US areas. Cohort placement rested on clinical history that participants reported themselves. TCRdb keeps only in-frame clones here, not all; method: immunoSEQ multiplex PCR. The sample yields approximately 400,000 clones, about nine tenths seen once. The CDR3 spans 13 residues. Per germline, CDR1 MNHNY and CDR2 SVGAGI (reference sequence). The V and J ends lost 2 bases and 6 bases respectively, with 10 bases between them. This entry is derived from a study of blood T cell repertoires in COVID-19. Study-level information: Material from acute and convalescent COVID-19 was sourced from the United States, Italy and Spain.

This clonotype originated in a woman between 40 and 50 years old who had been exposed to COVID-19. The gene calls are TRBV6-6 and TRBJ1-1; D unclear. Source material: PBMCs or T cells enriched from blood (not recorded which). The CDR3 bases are TGTGCCAGCAGTTACCGGGAGGGCGCTGAAGCTTTCTTT. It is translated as CASSYREGAEAFF.